Below are 12 T cell receptor beta chains sequenced from a single sample in a study of shared T cell receptors in the human thymus. Method: immunoSEQ multiplex PCR; TCRdb's copy keeps in-frame clones and lacks some. The table shows 630,000 or so clones, with over 75% occurring only once. These data were also filed under a second study, of human thymus T cells.

The material sequenced was thymocytes. The receptors here all came from a boy under two years old with a congenital heart defect.

This chain joins TRBV7-2 and TRBJ2-4; TRBD2 might be the D (5 bases). CDR3 length equals 15 residues. Germline loops: CDR1 SGHTA, CDR2 FQGNSA. The ends were cut back, 4 bases at V and 3 bases at J, with 13 bases in the middle. CDR3 protein: CASSSLAMDKNIQYF. The DNA for the CDR3 is TGTGCCAGCAGCTCCCTAGCAATGGACAAAAACATTCAGTACTTC.

The chain joins TRBV2 to TRBJ2-7; TRBD2 matches at 8 bases. CDR1 and CDR2 from the germline V gene are SNHLY and FYNNEI. The J segment lost 6 bases and the V segment lost 1 base, leaving 8 bases of the junction unmatched. This CDR3 spans 15 amino acids. CDR3 loop: CASSEVSGGFGEQYF. The CDR3 DNA reads TGTGCCAGCAGTGAAGTGTCGGGGGGGTTTGGCGAGCAGTACTTC.

The chain recombines TRBV28 with TRBJ1-2, with unresolved D. Germline V gene sequence: CDR1 MDHEN, CDR2 SYDVKM. The CDR3 contains 14 residues. V dropped 6 bases and J dropped 8 bases, with 19 bases sitting between them. The CDR3 sequence: CASSASRTGRGYTF. As DNA, the CDR3 is TGTGCCAGCAGCGCATCCAGGACGGGGAGAGGCTACACCTTC.

V and J are TRBV30 and TRBJ2-5, with 7 positions matching TRBD2. Germline V gene sequence: CDR1 GTSNPN, CDR2 SVGIG (reference sequence). The CDR3 covers 14 residues. V lost 2 bases to trimming and J lost 2 bases; unmatched junction nucleotides: 5. The CDR3 spells CAWSPKLAQETQYF. The CDR3 bases are TGTGCCTGGAGTCCTAAACTAGCGCAAGAGACCCAGTACTTC.

The chain couples TRBV4-3 to TRBJ1-5, with 11 bases lining up with TRBD1. Germline assignment: CDR1 LGHNA and CDR2 YSLEER. Trimming removed 0 bases from V and 0 bases from J; junction bases left unmatched: 4. The CDR3 loop spans 18 amino acids. The CDR3, as DNA: TGCGCCAGCAGCCAAGATAGGGACAGGGGGGATAGCAATCAGCCCCAGCATTTT. It is translated as CASSQDRDRGDSNQPQHF.

The chain recombines TRBV5-6 with TRBJ2-7; TRBD2 matches at 11 bases. This CDR3 is built from 19 residues. Germline trimming cut 4 bases from V and 0 bases from J; bases unmatched to any gene: 15. Germline CDR1 is SGHDT and CDR2 is YYEEEE. The CDR3 here is CASSSPPGLAERSSYEQYF. In nucleotides, the CDR3 is TGTGCCAGCAGCAGCCCTCCGGGACTAGCGGAAAGGAGCTCCTACGAGCAGTACTTC.

This rearrangement joins TRBV5-1 to TRBJ2-7; D might be TRBD1 (6 bases). Germline values: CDR1 SGHRS, CDR2 YFSETQ. This CDR3 is built from 14 residues. V was cut by 4 bases and J by 3 bases, with 14 bases left in between. The CDR3 reads CASSQGLSYYEQYF. In DNA, the CDR3 is TGCGCCAGCAGCCAGGGGCTTTCGTACTACGAGCAGTACTTC.

J is TRBJ2-2 and V is TRBV5-1; 10 nucleotides match TRBD1. Germline loops: CDR1 SGHRS, CDR2 YFSETQ. The V and J ends lost 4 bases and 5 bases, in that order; junction bases with no gene match: 5. The CDR3 sequence is 15 residues long. CDR3 region: CASSPGQGSTGELFF. The CDR3 coding sequence is TGCGCCAGCAGCCCGGGACAGGGGAGTACCGGGGAGCTGTTTTTT. The entire variable domain, with the rest obtained from reference TRBV5-1 and TRBJ2-2, is as follows: KAGVTQTPRYLIKTRGQQVTLSCSPISGHRSVSWYQQTPGQGLQFLFEYFSETQRNKGNFPGRFSGRQFSNSRSEMNVSTLELGDSALYLCASSPGQGSTGELFFGEGSRLTVL.

This rearrangement joins TRBV5-4 to TRBJ2-1; D unclear. The CDR3 totals 15 residues. The ends were cut back, 4 bases at V and 6 bases at J, with 17 bases in the middle. Germline CDR1 reads SGHNT; CDR2 reads YYREEE (reference sequence). The CDR3: CASSPPRWQRNEQFF. As DNA, the CDR3 is TGTGCCAGCAGCCCGCCTCGGTGGCAGCGCAATGAGCAGTTCTTC. Together with reference TRBV5-4 and TRBJ2-1, the CDR3 gives the full variable domain: ETGVTQSPTHLIKTRGQQVTLRCSSQSGHNTVSWYQQALGQGPQFIFQYYREEENGRGNFPPRFSGLQFPNYSSELNVNALELDDSALYLCASSPPRWQRNEQFFGPGTRLTVL.

V and J are TRBV7-9 and TRBJ2-1; TRBD2 aligns across 14 bases. The CDR3 covers 16 residues. Looked up from germline, CDR1 is SEHNR and CDR2 is FQNEAQ (reference sequence). Trimming removed 7 bases from V and 7 bases from J; junction bases left unmatched: 9. The CDR3 region is CASNPGTSGGMNEQFF. CDR3 nucleotides: TGTGCCAGCAACCCCGGGACTAGCGGGGGCATGAATGAGCAGTTCTTC.

V gene TRBV2 combines with J gene TRBJ2-3; 10 nucleotides align to TRBD1. CDR1 and CDR2 from the germline V gene are SNHLY and FYNNEI. V lost 11 bases to trimming and J lost 4 bases; unmatched junction nucleotides: 12. The CDR3 length is 15 residues. DNA for the CDR3: TGTGCCCACAAGGAAGGACAGGGGGGTTCAGATACGCAGTATTTT. It is translated as CAHKEGQGGSDTQYF.

This chain connects TRBV18 to TRBJ2-7; weak D call: TRBD2 (6 bases). Trimming took off 4 bases at V and 3 bases at J, with 19 bases between the two ends. CDR3 size: 16 residues. CDR1 and CDR2 (germline): KGHSH, LQKENI. The CDR3 loop reads CASSLIHRRTNYEQYF. The DNA for the CDR3 is TGTGCCAGCTCACTAATACACCGGCGGACTAACTACGAGCAGTACTTC.